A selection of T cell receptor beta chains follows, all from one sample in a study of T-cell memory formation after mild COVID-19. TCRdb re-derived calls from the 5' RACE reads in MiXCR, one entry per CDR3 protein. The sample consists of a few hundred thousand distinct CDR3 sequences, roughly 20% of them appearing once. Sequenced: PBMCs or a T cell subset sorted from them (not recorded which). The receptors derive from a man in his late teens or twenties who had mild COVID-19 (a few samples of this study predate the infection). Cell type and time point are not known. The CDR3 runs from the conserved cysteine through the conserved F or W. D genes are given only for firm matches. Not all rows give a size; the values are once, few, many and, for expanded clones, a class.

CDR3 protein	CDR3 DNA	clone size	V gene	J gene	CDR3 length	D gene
CASSITGGGSPLHF	TGTGCCAGCAGCATTACAGGGGGGGGATCACCCCTCCACTTT	.	TRBV7-2	TRBJ1-6	14	TRBD1
CSGTEGQRRAFF	TGCAGCGGTACGGAGGGGCAAAGAAGGGCTTTCTTT	few	TRBV20-1	TRBJ1-1	12	.
CASSSGDRGAEAFF	TGTGCCAGCAGCTCGGGGGACAGGGGTGCTGAAGCTTTCTTT	.	TRBV5-4	TRBJ1-1	14	TRBD1
CASSQTPGAINSPLHF	TGCGCCAGCAGCCAAACCCCCGGAGCTATCAATTCACCCCTCCACTTT	few	TRBV5-1	TRBJ1-6	16	.
CASSRIPGGNEQFF	TGTGCCAGCAGCAGGATACCAGGGGGCAATGAGCAGTTCTTC	few	TRBV21-1	TRBJ2-1	14	.
CASSWGPGAAEQFF	TGCGCCAGCAGCTGGGGGCCGGGGGCGGCTGAGCAGTTCTTC	few	TRBV5-1	TRBJ2-1	14	.
CASSSRLAGTDTQYF	TGTGCCAGCAGTTCCAGACTAGCGGGCACAGATACGCAGTATTTT	.	TRBV27	TRBJ2-3	15	TRBD2
CSARYTDALNYGYTF	TGCAGTGCTAGATATACCGACGCCCTTAACTATGGCTACACCTTC	.	TRBV20-1	TRBJ1-2	15	.
CASSPVVGAALSNYGYTF	TGTGCCAGCAGTCCGGTTGTTGGGGCGGCGCTAAGTAACTATGGCTACACCTTC	few	TRBV27	TRBJ1-2	18	.
CASHSKTEAFF	TGTGCCAGCCACAGTAAAACTGAAGCTTTCTTT	.	TRBV6-2/TRBV6-3	TRBJ1-1	11	.